This T cell receptor beta chain was observed in a study of T cell changes during pregnancy in multiple sclerosis (dated by TCRdb to about 2019). Some background on the complete study: In women with multiple sclerosis, the researchers looked at how the T cell repertoire shifted as pregnancy progressed.

Library preparation was by the immunoSEQ multiplex PCR assay. Drawn from immuneACCESS, this table holds only the in-frame rearrangements with V and J called that TCRdb kept. Clones are partly lost; checked studies trace under half to an unresolved V gene and leave the rest unexplained. This sample gives about 35,000 clones in total; approximately 89% of them show up just once. The top ten constitute 0.78% of the sample. The germline V gene (reference sequence) specifies LNHNV as CDR1 and YYDKDF as CDR2. The junction shows trimming of 4 bases on V and 6 bases on J, plus 19 bases between the germline ends. The CDR3 goes from the cysteine to the phenylalanine over 16 residues. The only DNA kept is the CDR3, 48 bases in frame from the first base. This clone was observed a few times. The clone's antigen remains unknown. Base qualities were left out, and no much larger clone turns up one base away.

Rearrangement joined TRBV15 to TRBJ1-5; the best D guess is TRBD1, with 5 bases matching. The sample consisted of CD4+ T cells from peripheral blood mononuclear cells, taken after pregnancy. This clonotype originated in a female donor in good health, enrolled as a control in a pregnancy study. The CDR3 protein: CATSTGWGGSGQPQHF. The DNA sequence follows: TGTGCCACCAGCACCGGGTGGGGGGGGTCGGGTCAGCCCCAGCATTTT.